A single sample gave rise to the 28 T cell receptor beta chains below, sequenced in a study of blood T cells in healthy people across ages. A second PCR of 7 to 11 cycles used a sample-barcoded 5' primer and a J-beta primer mix. TCRdb fed the 5' RACE reads into MiXCR, producing one record per CDR3 protein. The data show 700,000 or so distinct CDR3 sequences, with 22% seen just once and less than 25% held by the top ten. Sequencing input: blood. These receptors were taken from a man aged 65-85 years in good health.

V usage is TRBV10-3 and J usage is TRBJ2-5, with D perhaps matching TRBD1 (6 bases). Matching the DNA end better, TRBJ2-1 makes the J call doubtful. CDR3 size: 12 residues. CDR1 ENHRY and CDR2 SYGVKD come from the germline V gene. CDR3 protein: CAIQDRYNEQFF. Written as DNA, the CDR3 is TGTGCCATCCAGGACAGATACAATGAGCAGTTCTTC.

This sequence joins TRBV19 and TRBJ2-1; perhaps TRBD2 as D (5 bases). V lost 3 bases and J 9 bases, leaving 21 bases between the germline ends. The CDR3 loop spans 16 amino acids. The germline gives CDR1 LNHDA, CDR2 SQIVND (reference sequence). The CDR3: CASSMGVRRPGSEQFF. The CDR3 region has the DNA TGTGCCAGTAGTATGGGAGTAAGGCGACCCGGCAGTGAGCAGTTCTTC.

This clonotype occurred many times. The chain links TRBV5-1 to TRBJ1-4; no clear D. The CDR3 has 14 residues. The V end lost 4 bases, the J end lost 7 bases, and 14 bases lay between the germline ends. CDR1 is SGHRS, CDR2 YFSETQ, per germline. The CDR3 nucleotides read TGCGCCAGCAGCCCTGGAGGGAAGGGTGAAAAACTGTTTTTT. Protein product: CASSPGGKGEKLFF.

This chain connects TRBV5-1 to TRBJ1-2, with 8 bases that match TRBD1. This CDR3 has 15 residues. Germline CDR1 and CDR2: SGHRS and YFSETQ. V trimming: 4 bases; J trimming: 4 bases; junction bases outside the gene matches: 9. DNA for the CDR3: TGCGCCAGCAGCACAGGACAGGGTCGGATCTATGGCTACACCTTC. Translation: CASSTGQGRIYGYTF.

The rearrangement uses TRBV5-1 and TRBJ1-1, with a weak D call TRBD1 (6 bases). The V and J ends lost 0 bases and 5 bases respectively, with 14 bases between them. There are 15 residues in the CDR3. Germline V gene sequence: CDR1 SGHRS, CDR2 YFSETQ. The CDR3 sequence is CASSLAGGALTEAFF. CDR3 sequence (DNA): TGCGCCAGCAGCTTGGCTGGGGGGGCGTTAACTGAAGCTTTCTTT.

The V and J genes are TRBV7-9 and TRBJ2-5; TRBD2 aligns across 8 bases. The DNA end is more similar to TRBJ2-1, so the J call may be wrong. Germline assignment: CDR1 SEHNR and CDR2 FQNEAQ (reference sequence). The CDR3 spans 14 residues. CDR3 in DNA: TGTGCCAGCAGCCCGGGACTAGTCCACAATGAGCAGTTCTTC. It encodes CASSPGLVHNEQFF.

This clonotype was counted between two and nine times. The chain links TRBV3-1 to TRBJ2-7; D call uncertain. Germline V gene sequence: CDR1 LGHDT, CDR2 YNNKEL (reference sequence). Trimming stripped 3 bases from V and 2 bases from J, with 8 bases between. This CDR3 has 13 residues. The CDR3 region has the DNA TGTGCCAGCAGCCATGGATCCACCTACGAGCAGTACTTC. Residues: CASSHGSTYEQYF.

The chain carries TRBV20-1 and TRBJ2-4; D not certain. V lost 6 bases, J lost 6 bases, and 18 bases lay in between. Germline V gene sequence: CDR1 DFQATT, CDR2 SNEGSKA (reference sequence). The CDR3 has 14 residues. The CDR3 nucleotides read TGCAGTGCAACTCAAGGTGTGGGTGGAAACATTCAGTACTTC. As protein: CSATQGVGGNIQYF.

Remarks on this clonotype: Its ends do not fully match the called genes, so a read error is possible. This rearrangement joins TRBV20-1 to TRBJ1-3, with D maybe TRBD1 (6 bases). CDR1 DFQATT and CDR2 SNEGSKA come from the germline V gene (reference sequence). This CDR3 has 11 residues. CDR3 in amino acids: CGARDKNTIYF. In nucleotides, the CDR3 is TGCGGTGCTAGGGACAAAAACACCATATATTTT.

CDR3 in amino acids: CASSPLGANNEQFF. CDR3 DNA: TGTGCCAGCAGCCCTCTAGGCGCGAACAATGAGCAGTTCTTC. The chain is built from TRBV6-5 and TRBJ2-1, with D unresolved. CDR1 and CDR2 from the germline V gene are MNHEY and SVGAGI. There are 14 residues in the CDR3. The V and J ends lost 6 bases and 5 bases respectively, with 14 bases between them.

V usage is TRBV5-1 and J usage is TRBJ1-4; 7 nucleotides align to TRBD1. The germline V gene encodes CDR1 SGHRS and CDR2 YFSETQ. Unmatched junction bases numbered 3, after V lost 4 bases and J lost 0 bases. The CDR3 length is 15 residues. CDR3 in amino acids: CASSDGTATNEKLFF. CDR3 sequence (DNA): TGCGCCAGCAGCGACGGGACAGCAACTAATGAAAAACTGTTTTTT.

The chain recombines TRBV2 with TRBJ2-3; 11 nucleotides line up with TRBD2. The CDR3 is 15 amino acids. Germline loops: CDR1 SNHLY, CDR2 FYNNEI. The trim removed 6 bases at V and 1 base at J, leaving 3 bases unmatched. The DNA of the CDR3 is TGTGCCAGCAGGAAGACTAGCGGGGGCACAGATACGCAGTATTTT. Encoded protein: CASRKTSGGTDTQYF.

This clonotype was observed a handful of times. This chain links TRBV6-2 or TRBV6-3 with TRBJ2-1; D perhaps matches TRBD2 (5 bases). The CDR3 totals 16 residues. Germline lookup yields CDR1 MNHEY and CDR2 SVGEGT. The germline V and J ends were trimmed by 0 bases and 6 bases, with 15 bases remaining between them. In nucleotides, the CDR3 is TGTGCCAGCAGTTACTCGACGTCAGTACTAGGCAATGAGCAGTTCTTC. The encoded protein is CASSYSTSVLGNEQFF.

Of note for this clonotype: Compared with germline, one end of the junction differs, possibly owing to a read error. The genes are TRBV5-1 and TRBJ1-1; D remains ambiguous. The CDR3 extends over 14 amino acids. Looked up from germline, CDR1 is SGHRS and CDR2 is YFSETQ. CDR3 loop: CASSLDGANTEAFF. The CDR3 DNA reads as TGCGCCAGCAGCTTGGATGGAGCGAACACTGAAGCCTTCTTT.

This clonotype was counted only a few times. This rearrangement joins TRBV2 to TRBJ2-2; 11 positions agree with TRBD2. The CDR3 has 14 amino acids. Unmatched junction bases numbered 6, after V lost 4 bases and J lost 11 bases. The germline CDR1 and CDR2 sequences are SNHLY and FYNNEI. CDR3 coding DNA: TGTGCCAGCAGTGCCACTCTAGCGGGGGGAGAGCTGTTTTTT. This encodes CASSATLAGGELFF.

There are a few counts of this clonotype. The chain couples TRBV5-6 to TRBJ2-7; D might be TRBD2 (6 bases). Germline CDR1 and CDR2: SGHDT and YYEEEE. This CDR3 is built from 14 residues. The ends were cut back, 4 bases at V and 1 base at J, with 12 bases in the middle. CDR3 amino acids: CASSIADISYEQYV. The CDR3 nucleotides read TGTGCCAGCAGCATAGCGGACATATCCTACGAGCAGTACGTC.

The chain combines TRBV21-1 with TRBJ2-7; TRBD2 reflects the table's D call only, with no check against the DNA. TRBV21-1 is recorded as a pseudogene. The CDR3 covers 15 residues. The CDR3 DNA reads as TGTGCCAGCAGCAAGCTAGCGGGGGGTCCCTACGAGCAGTACTTC. This sequence encodes CASSKLAGGPYEQYF.

This clonotype was counted a few times. The V call is TRBV6-1, the J call TRBJ1-2; 9 positions match TRBD1. Germline CDR1 and CDR2: MNHNS and SASEGT. The CDR3 runs to 12 residues. V shed 7 bases and J 6 bases; nucleotides not matched to a gene: 3. The DNA of the CDR3 is TGTGCCAGCACTAGGACAGGGGATGGCTACACCTTC. This encodes CASTRTGDGYTF.

This clonotype was seen more than once but under ten times. The chain links TRBV6-5 to TRBJ2-1, with 9 bases that match TRBD2. Germline values: CDR1 MNHEY, CDR2 SVGAGI. This CDR3 region has 14 residues. V trimming: 6 bases; J trimming: 7 bases; junction bases outside the gene matches: 7. The CDR3 DNA reads as TGTGCCAGCAGGGCTAGCGGGGCGCAGAATGAGCAGTTCTTC. Translating it yields CASRASGAQNEQFF.

The rearrangement joins TRBV12-3 or TRBV12-4 to TRBJ1-6; maybe TRBD1 (5 bases). V lost 7 bases to trimming and J lost 5 bases, with 18 bases between them. The CDR3 is 16 amino acids. The CDR3 bases are TGTGCCAGCACCTCAGCACGGGGGGGTAATAATTCACCCCTCCACTTT. The encoded protein is CASTSARGGNNSPLHF.

CDR3 bases: TGCAGCGTCCAACAGGGGGCTGGAGGAAACACCATATATTTT. It codes for CSVQQGAGGNTIYF. The J gene is TRBJ1-3, the V gene TRBV29-1; TRBD1 matches 9 bases. Germline values: CDR1 SQVTM, CDR2 ANQGSEA. The CDR3 spans 14 residues. The V gene end was trimmed by 6 bases and the J gene end by 4 bases; junction bases not matched to a gene: 7.

The gene calls are TRBV29-1 and TRBJ2-5; TRBD1 aligns across 12 bases. The DNA end lines up better with TRBJ2-7; the J call may be wrong. The CDR3 is 16 residues long. The germline V gene encodes CDR1 SQVTM and CDR2 ANQGSEA. CDR3 region: CSVEESGTGGVYEQYF. In DNA, the CDR3 is TGCAGCGTTGAGGAGTCTGGGACAGGGGGCGTCTACGAGCAGTACTTC.

This CDR3 reads CANRGTDQPGGYTF. The CDR3 bases are TGTGCCAACCGAGGGACAGACCAGCCGGGCGGCTACACCTTC. The rearrangement links TRBV2 to TRBJ1-2; 7 bases match TRBD1. The CDR3 is 14 residues long. J gave up 8 bases and V 10 bases, and 16 bases lay outside the gene matches. The germline V gene encodes CDR1 SNHLY and CDR2 FYNNEI.

This rearrangement joins TRBV21-1 to TRBJ1-1; the table's TRBD1 call for D was not verified on the DNA. TRBV21-1 corresponds to a pseudogene. The CDR3 runs 16 residues. CDR3 sequence: CASSTAKGVENTEAFF. The CDR3 region has the DNA TGTGCCAGCAGCACAGCGAAGGGGGTTGAGAACACTGAAGCTTTCTTT.

The chain employs TRBV5-1 and TRBJ1-2, with a possible D match to TRBD1 (5 bases). Trimming took 5 bases from V and 6 from J, leaving 20 bases between them. The CDR3 covers 15 residues. Germline V lookup: CDR1 SGHRS, CDR2 YFSETQ. The CDR3 nucleotides are TGCGCCAGCAGTACAGCGGGATTGGGGACCGATGGCTACACCTTC. Its translation: CASSTAGLGTDGYTF. Full variable domain (remainder filled in from reference TRBV5-1 and TRBJ1-2): KAGVTQTPRYLIKTRGQQVTLSCSPISGHRSVSWYQQTPGQGLQFLFEYFSETQRNKGNFPGRFSGRQFSNSRSEMNVSTLELGDSALYLCASSTAGLGTDGYTFGSGTRLTVV.

The rearrangement joins TRBV20-1 to TRBJ2-1; 9 nucleotides match TRBD2. After removal of 1 base from V and 8 bases from J, the junction contained 6 bases not matched to a gene. CDR1 and CDR2 (germline): DFQATT, SNEGSKA (reference sequence). The CDR3 sequence is 14 residues long. CDR3 protein: CSARAGAGGHEQFF. The CDR3 DNA reads as TGCAGTGCTAGAGCTGGCGCGGGAGGGCATGAGCAGTTCTTC.

The chain carries TRBV6-4 and TRBJ1-2; no definite D call. Germline V gives CDR1 MRHNA, CDR2 SNTAGT. V dropped 7 bases and J dropped 5 bases, with 14 bases sitting between them. The CDR3 extends over 13 amino acids. The chain's CDR3 is CASKTGRVYGYTF. As DNA, the CDR3 is TGTGCCAGCAAAACCGGGAGAGTTTATGGCTACACCTTC.

The chain recombines TRBV24-1 with TRBJ2-4; D might be TRBD2 (6 bases). The CDR3 runs 12 residues. V was clipped by 3 bases and J by 8 bases, with 7 bases between them. Germline CDR1 KGHDR, CDR2 SFDVKD. CDR3 protein: CATSDPGDIQYF. CDR3 DNA: TGTGCCACCAGTGATCCGGGAGACATTCAGTACTTC.